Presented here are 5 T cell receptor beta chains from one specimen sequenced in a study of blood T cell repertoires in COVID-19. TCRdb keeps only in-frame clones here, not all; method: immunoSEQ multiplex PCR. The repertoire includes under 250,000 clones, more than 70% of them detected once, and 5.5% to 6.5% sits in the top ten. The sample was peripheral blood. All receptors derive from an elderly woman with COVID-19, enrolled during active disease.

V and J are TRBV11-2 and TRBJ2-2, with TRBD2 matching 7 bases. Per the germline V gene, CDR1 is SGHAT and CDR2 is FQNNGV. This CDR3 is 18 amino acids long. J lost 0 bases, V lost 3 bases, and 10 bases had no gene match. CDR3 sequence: CASSLDGGSGANTGELFF. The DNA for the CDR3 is TGTGCCAGCAGCTTGGACGGGGGGTCTGGTGCGAACACCGGGGAGCTGTTTTTT. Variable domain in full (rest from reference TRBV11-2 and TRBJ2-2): EAGVAQSPRYKIIEKRQSVAFWCNPISGHATLYWYQQILGQGPKLLIQFQNNGVVDDSQLPKDRFSAERLKGVDSTLKIQPAKLEDSAVYLCASSLDGGSGANTGELFFGEGSRLTVL.

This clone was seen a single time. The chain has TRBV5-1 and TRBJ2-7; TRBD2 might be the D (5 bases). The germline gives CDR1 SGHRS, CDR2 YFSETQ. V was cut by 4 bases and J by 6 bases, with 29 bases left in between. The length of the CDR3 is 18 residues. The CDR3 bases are TGCGCCAGCAGCACGGGATCTTCGGGCCCCGTTTCGAGTGTCGAGCAGTACTTC. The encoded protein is CASSTGSSGPVSSVEQYF.

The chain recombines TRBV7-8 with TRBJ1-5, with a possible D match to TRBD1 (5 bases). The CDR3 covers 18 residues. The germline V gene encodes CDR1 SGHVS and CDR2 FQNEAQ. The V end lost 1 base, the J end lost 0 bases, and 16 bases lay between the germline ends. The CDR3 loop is CASSLEAGWDYSNQPQHF. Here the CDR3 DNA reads TGTGCCAGCAGCTTAGAGGCAGGGTGGGACTATAGCAATCAGCCCCAGCATTTT.

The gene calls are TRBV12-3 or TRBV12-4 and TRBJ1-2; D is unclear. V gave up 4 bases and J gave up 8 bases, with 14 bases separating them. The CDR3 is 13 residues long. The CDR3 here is CASSSREGAGYTF. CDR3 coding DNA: TGTGCCAGCAGTTCCCGGGAGGGCGCCGGCTACACCTTC.

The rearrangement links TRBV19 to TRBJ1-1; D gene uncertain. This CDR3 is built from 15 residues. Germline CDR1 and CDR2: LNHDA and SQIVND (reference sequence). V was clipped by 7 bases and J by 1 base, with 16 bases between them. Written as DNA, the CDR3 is TGTGCCAGTAACCGGTGGAGGCAGTCGAACACTGAAGCTTTCTTT. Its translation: CASNRWRQSNTEAFF. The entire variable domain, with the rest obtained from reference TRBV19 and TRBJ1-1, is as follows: DGGITQSPKYLFRKEGQNVTLSCEQNLNHDAMYWYRQDPGQGLRLIYYSQIVNDFQKGDIAEGYSVSREKKESFPLTVTSAQKNPTAFYLCASNRWRQSNTEAFFGQGTRLTVV.